The 5 T cell receptor beta chains below were found in one sample sequenced in a study of cytomegalovirus exposure and HLA in healthy donors. The study ran its PCR with 60 Vbeta and 13 Jbeta primers. Here immunoSEQ multiplex PCR was the method, and the copy in TCRdb shows in-frame clones only, minus some. Of around 130,000 clones listed, 75% to 85% were seen once; the top ten hold roughly 3%. The sequenced material came from PBMCs. These receptors were obtained from a woman between 18 and 29 years old in good health and CMV-seropositive.

This chain uses TRBV27 with TRBJ2-3; D unclear. The CDR3 loop spans 12 amino acids. V was cut by 3 bases and J by 6 bases, with 7 bases left in between. Germline CDR1 is MNHEY and CDR2 is SMNVEV (reference sequence). The DNA of the CDR3 is TGTGCCAGCAGTTTTAAAGCGGATACGCAGTATTTT. This sequence encodes CASSFKADTQYF.

In its sample, this clone was seen a few times. The V and J genes are TRBV27 and TRBJ1-1; tentatively, D is TRBD1 (5 bases). The CDR3 runs 12 residues. Per the germline V gene, CDR1 is MNHEY and CDR2 is SMNVEV (reference sequence). Trimming removed 1 base from V and 8 bases from J, with 8 bases in between. CDR3 sequence reads: CASSLWGQEAFF. Here the CDR3 DNA reads TGTGCCAGCAGTTTATGGGGCCAAGAAGCTTTCTTT.

This rearrangement joins TRBV7-9 to TRBJ2-7, with TRBD1 as a possible D gene (6 bases). The germline V gene encodes CDR1 SEHNR and CDR2 FQNEAQ (reference sequence). The CDR3 covers 16 residues. Trimming cost V 5 bases and J 0 bases, with 17 bases left between them. The CDR3 loop reads CASSLTGSPSSYEQYF. The CDR3 nucleotides are TGTGCCAGCAGCCTGACAGGATCCCCTAGCTCCTACGAGCAGTACTTC.

The genes are TRBV12-5 and TRBJ2-7; tentatively, D is TRBD1 (5 bases). The V end was cut by 4 bases, the J end by 3 bases, with 7 bases between. The CDR3 contains 12 residues. Per germline, CDR1 LGHNT and CDR2 FRNRAP. The CDR3 reads CASGSQGYEQYF. CDR3 nucleotides: TGTGCTAGTGGTTCCCAGGGCTACGAGCAGTACTTC.

This clone was counted only a few times. The J gene is TRBJ2-4, the V gene TRBV11-2; 9 nucleotides agree with TRBD1. The germline gives CDR1 SGHAT, CDR2 FQNNGV. The CDR3 contains 14 residues. V dropped 4 bases and J dropped 8; count of bases not matched to a gene: 6. CDR3 coding DNA: TGTGCCAGCAGCTCCAACAGGGGGCCGGACATTCAGTACTTC. The encoded protein is CASSSNRGPDIQYF.